The rows below give T cell receptor beta chains drawn from one sample of a study of cytomegalovirus exposure and HLA in healthy donors. Clones were read by immunoSEQ multiplex PCR, and TCRdb kept only the in-frame ones, dropping some. The repertoire consists of 150,000 to 200,000 clones, with roughly 76% occurring once and the leading ten covering roughly 5.2%. Sequenced input: PBMCs. These receptors originate from a woman aged 18-30 years in good health and CMV-seropositive. The conserved cysteine and the conserved F or W are not part of the CDR3 here.

TRBV11-2 ASRGQGFHEQY
TRBV19 AIGTRGTDTQY
TRBV18 ASSPRQGEDGYT
TRBV30 AWRTGVSSYEQY
TRBV9 ASSVGGLAGGIDNEQF
TRBV6-6 ASPPGEGNTEAF
TRBV12-5 ASGPETGLYGYT
TRBV5-1 ASSLAILATRNTEAF
TRBV2 ASSGTGGDGAF
TRBV7-6 ASSLLGGWSTDTQY
TRBV27 ASSLYMYNEQF
TRBV6-9 ASSYSEGTPISKRRNQPQH
TRBV28 ASKGLGYT
TRBV5-1 ASSFDAGETETQY
TRBV28 ASSSDRDNEQF
TRBV27 ASGPQGDGEELF
TRBV5-6 ASSFPGSPSRETQY
TRBV19 ASSIPGQATTQY
TRBV5-6 ASSVWDMEKLF
TRBV4-1 ASRHNRGGNTIY
TRBV5-4 ASSLQGADYGYT
TRBV7-2 ASSTGRDQPQH
TRBV19 ASNEGYNEQF
TRBV7-9 ASSIGTGGSEKLF
TRBV4-1 ASSQEGTKNTEAF
TRBV9 ASSVSERGPRGGELF
TRBV12-5 ASGWDSLGDTQY